Listed here are 6 T cell receptor beta chains from one sample, sequenced in a study of T cells after yellow fever vaccination. TCRdb re-derived calls from the 5' RACE reads in MiXCR, one entry per CDR3 protein. The sample has about 310,000 distinct CDR3 sequences; roughly 4% are singletons. Source: PBMCs, taken on the day of the yellow fever booster vaccination. Source of these receptors: a man aged 18 to 29 who received the YFV17D yellow fever vaccine.

The chain carries TRBV19 and TRBJ1-1; D call uncertain. V lost 2 bases, J lost 1 base, and 11 bases lay in between. Germline lookup yields CDR1 LNHDA and CDR2 SQIVND (reference sequence). CDR3 size: 15 residues. CDR3 in DNA: TGTGCCAGTAGTATAAACGACGGCACGAACACTGAAGCTTTCTTT. Residues: CASSINDGTNTEAFF.

The rearrangement links TRBV6-5 to TRBJ2-5; D possibly uses TRBD1 or TRBD2 (6 bases each). Trimming left V 6 bases short and J 5 bases short, with 28 bases between. Germline assignment: CDR1 MNHEY and CDR2 SVGAGI. CDR3 length equals 18 residues. CDR3 region: CASSQGGYRVGEWETQYF. The CDR3 region has the DNA TGTGCCAGCAGCCAAGGAGGGTACAGGGTTGGGGAGTGGGAGACCCAGTACTTC.

This clonotype has just a few counts. The chain recombines TRBV20-1 with TRBJ1-2, with D maybe TRBD1 (6 bases). The CDR3 covers 12 residues. V lost 5 bases and J 8 bases, leaving 15 bases between the germline ends. The germline gives CDR1 DFQATT, CDR2 SNEGSKA (reference sequence). CDR3 in DNA: TGCAGTGCTGCAATGGGGGGCTTGGGCTACACCTTC. Translating gives CSAAMGGLGYTF.

A remark on this clonotype: A much larger clone sits a single nucleotide away, making a read error possible. This chain uses TRBV25-1 with TRBJ2-7, with D possibly called TRBD1 or TRBD2 (5 bases each). The germline V gene encodes CDR1 MGHDK and CDR2 SYGVNS. This CDR3 has 12 amino acids. Trimming pared 6 bases from V and 6 bases from J, leaving 12 bases between. CDR3 nucleotides: TGTGCCAGCAGGGGACGGTACTGCGAGCAGTACGTC. It is translated as CASRGRYCEQYV.

This clonotype was counted at least ten times. The rearrangement links TRBV5-1 to TRBJ2-5, with D possibly being TRBD1 (5 bases). The CDR3 covers 13 residues. CDR1 is SGHRS, CDR2 YFSETQ, per germline. Trimming took off 4 bases at V and 5 bases at J, with 12 bases between the two ends. The CDR3 loop reads CASSRDSRETQYF. The DNA for the CDR3 is TGCGCCAGCAGCCGCGACAGCCGCGAGACCCAGTACTTC.

This clonotype was counted many times. The V and J genes are TRBV5-6 and TRBJ1-1; maybe TRBD1 (6 bases). V was clipped by 4 bases and J by 4 bases, with 20 bases between them. Germline V gives CDR1 SGHDT, CDR2 YYEEEE. CDR3 length equals 16 residues. The CDR3 DNA reads as TGTGCCAGCAGCCTCCTGTTTCGGGGGCCGATCACTGAAGCTTTCTTT. Amino acid sequence: CASSLLFRGPITEAFF.